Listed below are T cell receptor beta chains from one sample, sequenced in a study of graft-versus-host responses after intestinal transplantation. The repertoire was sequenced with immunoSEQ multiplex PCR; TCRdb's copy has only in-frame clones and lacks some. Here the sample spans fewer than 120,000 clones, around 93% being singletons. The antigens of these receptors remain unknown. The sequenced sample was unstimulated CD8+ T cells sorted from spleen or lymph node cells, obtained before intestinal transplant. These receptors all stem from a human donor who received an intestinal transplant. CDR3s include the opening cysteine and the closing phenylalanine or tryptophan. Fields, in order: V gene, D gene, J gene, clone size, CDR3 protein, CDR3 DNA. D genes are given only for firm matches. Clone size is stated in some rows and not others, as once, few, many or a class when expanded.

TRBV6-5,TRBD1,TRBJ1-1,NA,CASREGTGTHEAFF,TGTGCCAGCAGAGAAGGGACAGGGACTCACGAAGCTTTCTTT
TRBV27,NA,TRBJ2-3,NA,CASSSGTDTQYF,TGTGCCAGCAGTTCGGGCACAGATACGCAGTATTTT
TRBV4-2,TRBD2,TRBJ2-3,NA,CASSQESGLAGTDTQYF,TGTGCCAGCAGCCAAGAGTCGGGACTAGCGGGGACGGATACGCAGTATTTT
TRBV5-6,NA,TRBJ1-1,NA,CASSWGSSEAFF,TGTGCCAGCAGCTGGGGAAGTTCTGAAGCTTTCTTT
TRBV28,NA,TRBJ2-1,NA,CATTPTGRDLNEQFF,TGTGCCACTACACCGACCGGGCGGGACCTCAATGAGCAGTTCTTC
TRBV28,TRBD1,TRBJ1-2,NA,CASSLLQGEGYTF,TGTGCCAGCAGTTTGCTACAGGGGGAGGGCTACACCTTC
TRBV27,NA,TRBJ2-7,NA,CASSPGLTSFDEQYF,TGTGCCAGCAGTCCTGGCCTCACTAGTTTCGACGAGCAGTACTTC
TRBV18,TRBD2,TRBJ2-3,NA,CASSPPREARADTQYF,TGTGCCAGCTCACCACCCCGGGAGGCAAGGGCAGATACGCAGTATTTT
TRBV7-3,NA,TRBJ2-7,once,CASSLLSGVGEQYF,TGTGCCAGCAGCTTATTATCGGGAGTGGGCGAGCAGTACTTC
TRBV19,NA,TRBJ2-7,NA,CASSIDAGSSYEQYF,TGTGCCAGTAGTATAGATGCAGGGAGCTCCTACGAGCAGTACTTC
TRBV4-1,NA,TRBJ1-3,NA,CASSGIGAGNTIYF,TGCGCCAGCAGTGGCATAGGTGCTGGAAACACCATATATTTT
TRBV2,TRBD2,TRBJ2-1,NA,CASSEETSDMDEQFF,TGTGCCAGCAGTGAAGAGACTAGCGATATGGATGAGCAGTTCTTC
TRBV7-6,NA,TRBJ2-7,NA,CASSLFERSYEQYF,TGTGCCAGCAGCTTGTTCGAGCGTAGCTACGAGCAGTACTTC
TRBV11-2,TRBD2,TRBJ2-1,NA,CASSLVGLAYNEQFF,TGTGCCAGCAGCCTCGTGGGACTAGCGTACAATGAGCAGTTCTTC
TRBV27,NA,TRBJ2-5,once,CASSLEGLAETQYF,TGTGCCAGCAGTTTAGAGGGGCTGGCAGAGACCCAGTACTTC
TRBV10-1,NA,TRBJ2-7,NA,CASSESWAYEQYF,TGCGCCAGCAGTGAGTCGTGGGCCTACGAGCAGTACTTC